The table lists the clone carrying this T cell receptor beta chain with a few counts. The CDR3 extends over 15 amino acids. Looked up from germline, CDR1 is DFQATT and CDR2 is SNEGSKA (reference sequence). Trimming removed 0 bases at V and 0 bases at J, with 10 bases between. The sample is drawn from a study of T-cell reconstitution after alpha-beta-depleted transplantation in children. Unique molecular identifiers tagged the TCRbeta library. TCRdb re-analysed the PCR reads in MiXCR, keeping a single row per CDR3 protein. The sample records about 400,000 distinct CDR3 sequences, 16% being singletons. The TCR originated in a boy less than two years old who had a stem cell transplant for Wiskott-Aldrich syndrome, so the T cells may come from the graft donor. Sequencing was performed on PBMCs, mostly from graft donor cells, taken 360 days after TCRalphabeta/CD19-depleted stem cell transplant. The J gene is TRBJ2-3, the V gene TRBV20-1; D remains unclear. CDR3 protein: CSARDFQSSTDTQYF. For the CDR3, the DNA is TGCAGTGCTAGAGATTTCCAGTCCAGCACAGATACGCAGTATTTT.